Included here is one TCR beta chain sequence, with context. No antigen is known for it. The CDR3 runs to 13 residues. The germline V gene has CDR1 KGHSH and CDR2 LQKENI. Trimming cost V 5 bases and J 4 bases, with 11 bases left between them. Repertoires were generated with immunoSEQ multiplex PCR, while TCRdb's copy carries only in-frame clones and drops some. The profile shows roughly 99,000 clones, around 90% of them singletons. The data derive from a study of T cell responses to AZD1222 COVID-19 vaccine. Study-wide findings and caveats: Nearly half of spike-specific TCRs reportedly go after variant regions that carry no mutations. Among those given AZD1222, only six were seropositive at baseline.

The chain is built from TRBV18 and TRBJ1-2, with D unresolved. The receptor comes from an adult in good health. The source was peripheral blood, collected on day 0 of AZD1222 vaccination. For the CDR3, the DNA is TGTGCCAGCTCATCGACCGCAGTCTATGGCTACACCTTC. It is translated as CASSSTAVYGYTF.